The 30 T cell receptor beta chains listed next were all sequenced from one sample in a study of T cell changes during pregnancy in multiple sclerosis. Repertoires were generated with immunoSEQ multiplex PCR, while TCRdb's copy carries only in-frame clones and drops some. Among 25,000 to 35,000 clones listed, about nine tenths were seen once. The sequenced sample was CD8+ T cells from peripheral blood mononuclear cells, obtained in the second trimester of pregnancy. All receptors derive from a female donor with multiple sclerosis, enrolled in a pregnancy study.

The chain employs TRBV27 and TRBJ2-7; TRBD1 aligns across 8 bases. J gave up 3 bases and V 5 bases, and 3 bases lay outside the gene matches. The CDR3 contains 13 residues. CDR1 is MNHEY and CDR2 is SMNVEV in the germline V gene (reference sequence). CDR3 region: CASSPGTGYEQYF. The CDR3 DNA sequence: TGTGCCAGCAGTCCCGGGACAGGCTACGAGCAGTACTTC.

This clone counts as medium-sized. The chain employs TRBV28 and TRBJ1-2; 8 nucleotides line up with TRBD1. Germline V gene lookup returns CDR1 MDHEN and CDR2 SYDVKM. There are 14 residues in the CDR3. V dropped 6 bases and J dropped 8; count of bases not matched to a gene: 11. The CDR3 nucleotides read TGTGCCAGCAGGGACAGGGAAACAAGGGGGGGCTACACCTTC. This sequence encodes CASRDRETRGGYTF.

In its sample, this clone was seen a few times. The rearrangement joins TRBV6-4 to TRBJ2-1, with D possibly TRBD2 on 6 matching bases. The CDR3 is 15 residues long. Deletions cut 2 bases from V and 1 base from J, with 9 bases between. Germline-derived CDR1 and CDR2 are MRHNA and SNTAGT. DNA for the CDR3: TGTGCCAGCAGTGACGGGACTGTTTCCTACAATGAGCAGTTCTTC. As protein: CASSDGTVSYNEQFF.

This rearrangement joins TRBV9 to TRBJ2-7; 8 nucleotides match TRBD2. This CDR3 contains 13 residues. V lost 3 bases, J lost 2 bases, and 1 base stayed unmatched. Germline CDR1 SGDLS, CDR2 YYNGEE. CDR3 protein: CASSAGLAYEQYF. As DNA, the CDR3 is TGTGCCAGCAGCGCGGGACTAGCCTACGAGCAGTACTTC.

CDR3 sequence: CASSVANRAGGTDTQYF. The CDR3 DNA reads TGTGCCAGCAGCGTAGCTAACCGAGCGGGAGGCACAGATACGCAGTATTTT. This chain joins TRBV9 and TRBJ2-3; 8 bases are a match to TRBD2. This CDR3 is 17 amino acids long. V trimming: 0 bases; J trimming: 1 base; junction bases outside the gene matches: 7. Germline V lookup: CDR1 SGDLS, CDR2 YYNGEE.

The chain employs TRBV27 and TRBJ2-7; maybe TRBD2 (6 bases). Trimming pared 5 bases from V and 4 bases from J, leaving 18 bases between. This CDR3 is 15 amino acids long. Looked up from germline, CDR1 is MNHEY and CDR2 is SMNVEV (reference sequence). The DNA for the CDR3 is TGTGCCAGCAGTCTGGGGGGTAGCGCAAGTTACGAGCAGTACTTC. Translating gives CASSLGGSASYEQYF.

The chain carries TRBV4-1 and TRBJ2-3; D possibly corresponds to TRBD2 (5 bases). Germline V lookup: CDR1 MGHRA, CDR2 YSYEKL. The CDR3 has 15 amino acids. Trimming left V 0 bases short and J 0 bases short, with 7 bases between. CDR3 sequence: CASSQEPGSTDTQYF. The CDR3 DNA reads TGCGCCAGCAGCCAAGAGCCGGGAAGCACAGATACGCAGTATTTT.

This clone occurred once. The chain carries TRBV28 and TRBJ2-1; TRBD2 matches 8 bases. The CDR3 loop spans 15 amino acids. CDR1 is MDHEN and CDR2 is SYDVKM in the germline V gene. V shed 4 bases and J 10 bases; nucleotides not matched to a gene: 12. CDR3 nucleotide sequence: TGTGCCAGCAGTTCTACGGGAGGGCGCGATTCGGAGCAGTTCTTC. It yields the protein CASSSTGGRDSEQFF.

The chain uses TRBV7-7 and TRBJ2-2; a possible D gene is TRBD1 (6 bases). The CDR3 covers 16 residues. Trimming took 5 bases from V and 5 from J, leaving 18 bases between them. Germline CDR1 and CDR2: SSHAT and FNYEAQ (reference sequence). The CDR3: CASSLIQGSGTGELFF. CDR3 DNA: TGTGCCAGCAGCCTCATCCAGGGGTCTGGGACCGGGGAGCTGTTTTTT.

CDR3 nucleotide sequence: TGTGCCAGCAGCTGGGGCTTTTCCACACCCCTCCACTTT. Residues: CASSWGFSTPLHF. The chain employs TRBV5-6 and TRBJ1-6; D perhaps matches TRBD1 (5 bases). Germline V gene sequence: CDR1 SGHDT, CDR2 YYEEEE. This CDR3 region has 13 residues. V was clipped by 3 bases and J by 11 bases, with 12 bases between them. The variable domain in full, completed from reference TRBV5-6 and TRBJ1-6, reads DAGVTQSPTHLIKTRGQQVTLRCSPKSGHDTVSWYQQALGQGPQFIFQYYEEEERQRGNFPDRFSGHQFPNYSSELNVNALLLGDSALYLCASSWGFSTPLHFGNGTRLTVT.

The rearrangement links TRBV7-9 to TRBJ2-7; no firm D call. In germline, CDR1 is SEHNR, CDR2 FQNEAQ (reference sequence). The ends were cut back, 4 bases at V and 2 bases at J, with 9 bases in the middle. The CDR3 sequence is 13 residues long. This CDR3 is CASSSPVTYEQYF. The CDR3 nucleotides read TGTGCCAGCAGCTCCCCAGTCACCTACGAGCAGTACTTC. Filled out from reference TRBV7-9 and TRBJ2-7, the complete variable domain reads DTGVSQNPRHKITKRGQNVTFRCDPISEHNRLYWYRQTLGQGPEFLTYFQNEAQLEKSRLLSDRFSAERPKGSFSTLEIQRTEQGDSAMYLCASSSPVTYEQYFGPGTRLTVT.

The V call is TRBV2, the J call TRBJ2-3; D is possibly TRBD1 (6 bases). There are 15 residues in the CDR3. Germline V lookup: CDR1 SNHLY, CDR2 FYNNEI. With 3 bases removed from V and 1 base from J, the gap between germline ends came to 11 bases. The CDR3: CASSEGRGGTDTQYF. CDR3 in DNA: TGTGCCAGCAGTGAGGGCAGGGGTGGCACAGATACGCAGTATTTT.

CDR3 loop: CASSVGAGGPSETQYF. CDR3 sequence (DNA): TGTGCCAGCAGCGTAGGAGCGGGGGGGCCATCAGAGACCCAGTACTTC. V and J are TRBV9 and TRBJ2-5, with 10 bases lining up with TRBD2. Germline CDR1 SGDLS, CDR2 YYNGEE. The CDR3 totals 16 residues. V gave up 0 bases and J gave up 4 bases; unmatched junction bases: 6.

The chain recombines TRBV4-2 with TRBJ2-1; 9 bases line up with TRBD2. The CDR3 length is 15 residues. CDR1 LGHNA and CDR2 YNFKEQ come from the germline V gene. The V and J ends lost 2 bases and 6 bases, in that order; junction bases with no gene match: 5. CDR3 nucleotide sequence: TGTGCCAGCAGCCAAAAGGGACTAGCTGGCAATGAGCAGTTCTTC. Protein: CASSQKGLAGNEQFF.

The chain uses TRBV28 and TRBJ2-3; 9 bases line up with TRBD1. The CDR3 totals 15 residues. The J segment lost 2 bases and the V segment lost 5 bases, leaving 5 bases of the junction unmatched. From germline, CDR1 is MDHEN and CDR2 SYDVKM. CDR3 region: CASSGQGLITDTQYF. The CDR3 DNA reads TGTGCCAGCAGTGGACAGGGGCTGATCACAGATACGCAGTATTTT.

The genes are TRBV15 and TRBJ2-3; TRBD2 agrees at 8 bases. Per germline, CDR1 LNHNV and CDR2 YYDKDF (reference sequence). This CDR3 has 17 residues. The J segment lost 1 base and the V segment lost 0 bases, leaving 6 bases of the junction unmatched. The CDR3 spells CATSRDFSAGGTDTQYF. The CDR3 nucleotides are TGTGCCACCAGCAGAGATTTTTCAGCGGGAGGCACAGATACGCAGTATTTT. The full variable domain, completed using reference TRBV15 and TRBJ2-3, is DAMVIQNPRYQVTQFGKPVTLSCSQTLNHNVMYWYQQKSSQAPKLLFHYYDKDFNNEADTPDNFQSRRPNTSFCFLDIRSPGLGDTAMYLCATSRDFSAGGTDTQYFGPGTRLTVL.

The chain carries TRBV6-1 and TRBJ1-2; unclear D gene. Trimming shortened V by 2 bases and J by 8 bases, and 9 bases separated the two germline ends. CDR1 and CDR2 (germline): MNHNS, SASEGT. This CDR3 spans 12 amino acids. The DNA of the CDR3 is TGTGCCAGCAGTGAATATGTACAGGGCTACACCTTC. It specifies CASSEYVQGYTF.

The chain recombines TRBV18 with TRBJ2-1; D gene ambiguous. This CDR3 region has 14 residues. V lost 5 bases to trimming and J lost 4 bases, with 12 bases between them. Germline V gives CDR1 KGHSH, CDR2 LQKENI. DNA of the CDR3: TGTGCCAGCTCATCATACTATGATTACAATGAGCAGTTCTTC. Translating it yields CASSSYYDYNEQFF.

The chain has TRBV9 and TRBJ2-3, with 13 nucleotides matching TRBD2. The V gene's germline CDR1 is SGDLS and CDR2 YYNGEE. V lost 3 bases to trimming and J lost 2 bases; unmatched junction nucleotides: 3. This CDR3 is 16 amino acids long. CDR3 residues: CASSGGTSGITDTQYF. The CDR3 nucleotides read TGTGCCAGCAGCGGCGGGACTAGCGGGATCACAGATACGCAGTATTTT.

V gene TRBV6-4 combines with J gene TRBJ2-3; 8 positions match TRBD2. Germline CDR1 MRHNA, CDR2 SNTAGT. V lost 4 bases, J lost 0 bases, and 3 bases stayed unmatched. The CDR3 runs to 15 residues. CDR3 bases: TGTGCCAGCAGTGCAATAGCGGGGAGCACAGATACGCAGTATTTT. It encodes CASSAIAGSTDTQYF.

The V gene is TRBV4-1, the J gene TRBJ1-1; no definite D call. Germline values: CDR1 MGHRA, CDR2 YSYEKL. Trimming cost V 0 bases and J 1 base, with 3 bases left between them. The CDR3 is made up of 13 amino acids. The CDR3 reads CASSQDRNTEAFF. CDR3 in DNA: TGCGCCAGCAGCCAAGACAGGAACACTGAAGCTTTCTTT.

The chain couples TRBV7-9 to TRBJ2-6; maybe TRBD2 (6 bases). Germline V lookup: CDR1 SEHNR, CDR2 FQNEAQ (reference sequence). V gave up 6 bases and J gave up 3 bases, with 9 bases separating them. CDR3 length: 14 residues. CDR3 sequence reads: CASSPGSGANVLTF. The CDR3 coding sequence is TGTGCCAGCAGTCCCGGGAGTGGGGCCAACGTCCTGACTTTC. Together with reference TRBV7-9 and TRBJ2-6, the CDR3 gives the full variable domain: DTGVSQNPRHKITKRGQNVTFRCDPISEHNRLYWYRQTLGQGPEFLTYFQNEAQLEKSRLLSDRFSAERPKGSFSTLEIQRTEQGDSAMYLCASSPGSGANVLTFGAGSRLTVL.

V and J are TRBV7-3 and TRBJ2-1, with D perhaps matching TRBD2 (5 bases). Germline-derived CDR1 and CDR2 are SGHTA and FQGTGA. This CDR3 is 13 amino acids long. V was trimmed by 2 bases and J by 8 bases, leaving 10 bases between them. This chain's CDR3 is CASSLGSVDEQFF. CDR3 nucleotide sequence: TGTGCCAGCAGCTTAGGGAGTGTCGATGAGCAGTTCTTC.

The V and J genes are TRBV9 and TRBJ2-1, with TRBD2 matching over 7 bases. The CDR3 runs 17 residues. Trimming removed 4 bases from V and 0 bases from J; junction bases left unmatched: 10. In germline, CDR1 is SGDLS, CDR2 YYNGEE. DNA of the CDR3: TGTGCCAGCAGCCCCTGGGCGCGGGAGAGCTCCTACAATGAGCAGTTCTTC. It codes for CASSPWARESSYNEQFF.

The chain employs TRBV6-5 and TRBJ2-1, with TRBD2 as a possible D gene (6 bases). The germline V gene encodes CDR1 MNHEY and CDR2 SVGAGI. This CDR3 comprises 14 residues. Trimming cost V 7 bases and J 8 bases, with 18 bases left between them. CDR3 coding DNA: TGTGCCAGCAAGACGGGAGCACGTGGGGATGAGCAGTTCTTC. Translating it yields CASKTGARGDEQFF.

The chain joins TRBV7-8 to TRBJ1-6; 7 bases agree with TRBD1. Trimming removed 4 bases from V and 10 bases from J; junction bases left unmatched: 16. CDR3 length: 17 amino acids. Germline V gene sequence: CDR1 SGHVS, CDR2 FQNEAQ. The CDR3 reads CASSYHATGDGGSPLHF. The CDR3 coding sequence is TGTGCCAGCAGCTACCACGCTACAGGGGACGGGGGATCACCCCTCCACTTT.

The V gene is TRBV5-4, the J gene TRBJ2-3, with TRBD2 identical over 12 bases. CDR3 length: 15 amino acids. Germline trimming cut 3 bases from V and 5 bases from J; bases unmatched to any gene: 4. CDR1 is SGHNT, CDR2 YYREEE, per germline (reference sequence). CDR3 sequence (DNA): TGTGCCAGCAGCTCTAGCGGGGGGGCCGGAGATACGCAGTATTTT. This codes for CASSSSGGAGDTQYF.

This sequence joins TRBV11-2 and TRBJ2-1; 8 positions match TRBD2. CDR1 SGHAT and CDR2 FQNNGV come from the germline V gene. There are 15 residues in the CDR3. V lost 1 base to trimming and J lost 8 bases; unmatched junction nucleotides: 7. CDR3 protein: CASSLGREGLDEQFF. As DNA, the CDR3 is TGTGCCAGCAGCTTAGGACGGGAGGGCCTCGATGAGCAGTTCTTC.

This chain uses TRBV29-1 with TRBJ2-5, with D possibly TRBD1 on 6 matching bases. Germline CDR1 SQVTM, CDR2 ANQGSEA. V was pared by 7 bases and J by 1 base, with 16 bases between. The CDR3 is 14 amino acids. CDR3 sequence: CSGAKLDSQETQYF. The CDR3 DNA sequence: TGCAGCGGCGCCAAATTGGACAGCCAAGAGACCCAGTACTTC.

The chain uses TRBV27 and TRBJ1-1; weak D call: TRBD1 (6 bases). V lost 5 bases and J 8 bases, leaving 15 bases between the germline ends. CDR3 length equals 13 residues. From germline, CDR1 is MNHEY and CDR2 SMNVEV (reference sequence). In nucleotides, the CDR3 is TGTGCCAGCAGTCCCCTGGGAGGGACAGAAGCTTTCTTT. Amino acid sequence: CASSPLGGTEAFF.